The present entry profiles one T cell receptor beta chain with its context. Its antigen is not identified. This sample stems from a study of siplizumab effects on memory and regulatory T cells. The study, taken as a whole, reports: The authors did not confirm suppressive function in proliferating Tregs from siplizumab cultures. Assignment of a naive or memory phenotype failed for roughly 75-95% of the proliferating CD4+ or CD8+ clones. Naive T cells looked more diverse than memory cells, and they looked like major contributors to the alloresponse.

Trimming pared 4 bases from V and 1 base from J, leaving 4 bases between. Per the germline V gene, CDR1 is SQVTM and CDR2 is ANQGSEA. This CDR3 has 11 amino acids. Sequenced by immunoSEQ multiplex PCR; TCRdb stores in-frame clones only, minus some. The table records about 100,000 clones, about 94% of them present only once. The receptor was derived from a human donor in good health. What was sequenced was non-Treg CD4+ T cells sorted from blood. The chain combines TRBV29-1 with TRBJ1-1, with no clear D. The chain's CDR3 is CSVGRNTEAFF. The CDR3, as DNA: TGCAGCGTTGGCAGGAACACTGAAGCTTTCTTT.